This passage covers 29 T cell receptor beta chains from one sample sequenced in a study of TIL therapy for anti-PD-1-resistant metastatic lung cancer. Time point: pre-treatment sample, taken before nivolumab and TIL therapy. The libraries were made with immunoSEQ v3. This table comes from immunoSEQ multiplex PCR, and its TCRdb copy is limited to in-frame clones, with some not included. The table lists about 60,000 clones, under 75% of them singletons, with roughly 7% in the top ten. The source was blood, collected at baseline. The receptors come from a person aged 25-85 years with non-small cell lung cancer.

The V gene is TRBV5-4, the J gene TRBJ2-3; no definite D call. CDR1 is SGHNT and CDR2 is YYREEE in the germline V gene (reference sequence). V shed 4 bases and J shed 0 bases, with 15 bases lying between them. There are 16 residues in the CDR3. CDR3 sequence (DNA): TGTGCCAGCAGCCTAGGAAAGATTCCTAGCACAGATACGCAGTATTTT. As protein: CASSLGKIPSTDTQYF.

The count of this clone is one. The J gene is TRBJ2-1, the V gene TRBV4-2, with 10 bases fitting TRBD1. CDR3 size: 15 residues. Per germline, CDR1 LGHNA and CDR2 YNFKEQ. The V segment lost 3 bases and the J segment 4 bases; nucleotides outside the gene matches: 3. DNA for the CDR3: TGTGCCAGCAGCCATGGACAGGGGGGTTACAATGAGCAGTTCTTC. It yields the protein CASSHGQGGYNEQFF.

V usage is TRBV12-5 and J usage is TRBJ2-1; D is unclear. This CDR3 is built from 16 residues. The V end was cut by 4 bases, the J end by 6 bases, with 19 bases between. Germline CDR1 is LGHNT and CDR2 is FRNRAP. CDR3 nucleotides: TGTGCTAGTGGTTACCTCATGGACCTCTCAGGCAATGAGCAGTTCTTC. This codes for CASGYLMDLSGNEQFF.

V is TRBV6-5 and J is TRBJ1-1; 7 bases match TRBD1. The germline V gene encodes CDR1 MNHEY and CDR2 SVGAGI. This CDR3 comprises 13 residues. The trim removed 1 base at V and 9 bases at J, leaving 5 bases unmatched. CDR3 sequence: CASSYFPGQKAFF. CDR3 bases: TGTGCCAGCAGTTACTTTCCGGGACAGAAAGCTTTCTTT.

The J gene is TRBJ1-4, the V gene TRBV6-5, with D tentatively TRBD1 (6 bases). Germline values: CDR1 MNHEY, CDR2 SVGAGI. The CDR3 has 14 amino acids. The V end lost 4 bases, the J end lost 3 bases, and 9 bases lay between the germline ends. CDR3 sequence reads: CASSFRQANEKLFF. CDR3 DNA sequence: TGTGCCAGCAGTTTTCGACAGGCTAATGAAAAACTGTTTTTT.

The chain is built from TRBV28 and TRBJ2-7; D is unclear. This CDR3 is built from 12 residues. Deletions cut 1 base from V and 6 bases from J, with 7 bases between. CDR1 and CDR2 from the germline V gene are MDHEN and SYDVKM. For the CDR3, the DNA is TGTGCCAGCAGTTTATCCGGAGTCGAGCAGTACTTC. Protein: CASSLSGVEQYF.

The chain couples TRBV7-9 to TRBJ1-4; a possible D gene is TRBD1 (5 bases). Trimming cost V 4 bases and J 8 bases, with 14 bases left between them. This CDR3 contains 14 residues. Germline values: CDR1 SEHNR, CDR2 FQNEAQ (reference sequence). Written as DNA, the CDR3 is TGTGCCAGCAGCTCACCTACGGGGGGGGAAAAACTGTTTTTT. Translating it yields CASSSPTGGEKLFF.

Note on this clone: A read error may account for a junction end that differs from germline. The chain has TRBV7-7 and TRBJ2-5, with D perhaps assigned TRBD1 or TRBD2 (5 bases each). The CDR3 extends over 16 amino acids. The V gene's germline CDR1 is SSHAT and CDR2 FNYEAQ (reference sequence). The CDR3: CASSPRRDLNQETQYF. The CDR3 DNA reads as TGTGCTAGCAGCCCCCGCCGGGACCTAAATCAAGAGACCCAGTACTTC.

V is TRBV5-1 and J is TRBJ1-4, with 11 nucleotides matching TRBD1. Germline values: CDR1 SGHRS, CDR2 YFSETQ. Trimming took 5 bases from V and 7 from J; bases not matched to a gene: 16. The CDR3 has 18 residues. DNA for the CDR3: TGCGCCAGCAGTACAACCCCGGGACAGGGGGGCTTTGGTGAAAAACTGTTTTTT. Translating it yields CASSTTPGQGGFGEKLFF.

The J gene is TRBJ1-5, the V gene TRBV6-5; TRBD1 might be the D (5 bases). Trimming removed 2 bases at V and 6 bases at J, with 11 bases between. Germline V gives CDR1 MNHEY, CDR2 SVGAGI. This CDR3 spans 14 amino acids. CDR3 bases: TGTGCCAGCAGTTACCGAGGGGCGACTCAGCCCCAGCATTTT. Translated, it gives CASSYRGATQPQHF.

This sequence joins TRBV7-9 and TRBJ1-1; no clear D. Germline V CDR1 and CDR2: SEHNR, FQNEAQ (reference sequence). V gave up 1 base and J gave up 1 base, with 16 bases separating them. The CDR3 is 17 residues long. The CDR3 loop reads CASSLGRTVGENTEAFF. CDR3 nucleotide sequence: TGTGCCAGCAGCTTAGGACGGACGGTCGGGGAGAACACTGAAGCTTTCTTT.

The V call is TRBV4-1, the J call TRBJ2-3; TRBD2 aligns across 7 bases. The CDR3 is made up of 15 amino acids. J lost 4 bases, V lost 4 bases, and 8 bases had no gene match. Germline V lookup: CDR1 MGHRA, CDR2 YSYEKL. In nucleotides, the CDR3 is TGCGCCAGCAGCCTCTGGGCGGCGGGAGCAGATACGCAGTATTTT. Its translation: CASSLWAAGADTQYF.

This chain joins TRBV6-5 and TRBJ2-5; no firm D call. The germline V gene has CDR1 MNHEY and CDR2 SVGAGI. V gave up 4 bases and J gave up 6 bases, with 12 bases separating them. CDR3 length: 13 residues. The CDR3 sequence is CASSFTPSQTQYF. The DNA of the CDR3 is TGTGCCAGCAGTTTCACACCCTCGCAGACCCAGTACTTC.

The chain couples TRBV9 to TRBJ2-2; no definite D call. The length of the CDR3 is 15 residues. Trimming pared 0 bases from V and 6 bases from J, leaving 12 bases between. Germline CDR1 SGDLS, CDR2 YYNGEE. The CDR3 region is CASSVDGRGAGELFF. DNA for the CDR3: TGTGCCAGCAGCGTAGACGGGCGAGGCGCCGGGGAGCTGTTTTTT.

This clone was picked up a small number of times. CDR3 nucleotide sequence: TGTGCCAGCAGGGGCAGCCTCAGGGGCCCGCGGAATCAGCCCCAGCATTTT. Protein: CASRGSLRGPRNQPQHF. V is TRBV9 and J is TRBJ1-5; possible D gene TRBD1, 6 bases. CDR3 length equals 17 residues. The germline CDR1 and CDR2 sequences are SGDLS and YYNGEE. With 5 bases removed from V and 4 bases from J, the gap between germline ends came to 22 bases.

This chain links TRBV5-4 with TRBJ2-1, with TRBD1 matching 9 bases. Looked up from germline, CDR1 is SGHNT and CDR2 is YYREEE (reference sequence). After removal of 1 base from V and 9 bases from J, the junction contained 8 bases not matched to a gene. The CDR3 is made up of 15 amino acids. The CDR3 DNA is TGTGCCAGCAGCTTGCGGGACAGGGCTTGGAGTGAGCAGTTCTTC. This translates into CASSLRDRAWSEQFF.

The CDR3 sequence is CASSETPAGAAYEQYF. The CDR3 bases are TGTGCCAGCAGTGAAACCCCAGCGGGCGCAGCCTACGAGCAGTACTTC. The chain uses TRBV6-1 and TRBJ2-7; D perhaps matches TRBD2 (6 bases). The CDR3 runs 16 residues. In germline, CDR1 is MNHNS, CDR2 SASEGT. The ends were cut back, 2 bases at V and 2 bases at J, with 16 bases in the middle.

The chain has TRBV4-1 and TRBJ2-3, with TRBD2 matching 10 bases. V lost 5 bases and J lost 4; bases outside the gene matches: 6. Germline CDR1 and CDR2: MGHRA and YSYEKL. The CDR3 is 15 residues long. The CDR3 region is CASSLAGGDADTQYF. As DNA, the CDR3 is TGCGCCAGCAGCTTAGCGGGGGGAGATGCAGATACGCAGTATTTT.

The V gene is TRBV2, the J gene TRBJ2-7; TRBD2 agrees at 8 bases. V was pared by 6 bases and J by 3 bases, with 10 bases of the junction left unmatched. CDR1 is SNHLY, CDR2 FYNNEI, per germline. The CDR3 has 15 amino acids. In DNA, the CDR3 is TGTGCCAGCAGCCGGGGGGGCAGGGGTCTCTACGAGCAGTACTTC. Translating it yields CASSRGGRGLYEQYF.

The J gene is TRBJ2-1, the V gene TRBV7-9, with 11 bases lining up with TRBD2. CDR1 and CDR2 (germline): SEHNR, FQNEAQ (reference sequence). The V gene end was trimmed by 5 bases and the J gene end by 5 bases; junction bases not matched to a gene: 8. The CDR3 extends over 16 amino acids. The CDR3, as DNA: TGTGCCAGCAGCCCGTTCGTAGCGGGGGGGGACAATGAGCAGTTCTTC. It yields the protein CASSPFVAGGDNEQFF.

The chain couples TRBV27 to TRBJ2-7; D is possibly TRBD1 (7 bases). V was trimmed by 3 bases and J by 1 base, leaving 13 bases between them. The CDR3 has 15 amino acids. Germline CDR1 and CDR2: MNHEY and SMNVEV (reference sequence). CDR3 protein: CASSLEGAGSYEQYF. The CDR3 bases are TGTGCCAGCAGTTTGGAGGGGGCCGGTTCCTACGAGCAGTACTTC.

The V gene is TRBV4-2, the J gene TRBJ2-1; D might be TRBD2 (5 bases). CDR3 length equals 15 residues. The V and J ends lost 0 bases and 1 base respectively, with 7 bases between them. CDR1 and CDR2 (germline): LGHNA, YNFKEQ. In nucleotides, the CDR3 is TGTGCCAGCAGCCAAGATTGGACTTCCTACAATGAGCAGTTCTTC. This encodes CASSQDWTSYNEQFF.

The genes are TRBV11-2 and TRBJ2-1; D possibly corresponds to TRBD2 (6 bases). There are 17 residues in the CDR3. The V and J ends lost 5 bases and 0 bases respectively, with 17 bases between them. Looked up from germline, CDR1 is SGHAT and CDR2 is FQNNGV. The CDR3 is CASSPPIAGSSYNEQFF. Written as DNA, the CDR3 is TGTGCCAGCAGCCCACCAATTGCGGGGAGCTCCTACAATGAGCAGTTCTTC.

The V call is TRBV2, the J call TRBJ1-1; 12 nucleotides agree with TRBD1. The CDR3 has 14 amino acids. V lost 6 bases and J lost 7; bases outside the gene matches: 6. CDR1 and CDR2 (germline): SNHLY, FYNNEI. CDR3 nucleotide sequence: TGTGCCAGCAGCCCGGGACAGGGGGCGGGTGAAGCTTTCTTT. This sequence encodes CASSPGQGAGEAFF.

This clone has just a few counts. The V and J genes are TRBV7-9 and TRBJ2-7; TRBD1 agrees at 8 bases. Germline CDR1 is SEHNR and CDR2 is FQNEAQ (reference sequence). V dropped 1 base and J dropped 4; count of bases not matched to a gene: 3. CDR3 length: 14 residues. In DNA, the CDR3 is TGTGCCAGCAGCTTAGGGACAGGGATGTACGAGCAGTACTTC. It encodes CASSLGTGMYEQYF.

This chain uses TRBV5-6 with TRBJ1-5, with a weak D call TRBD1 (5 bases). Germline CDR1 and CDR2: SGHDT and YYEEEE. CDR3 length: 16 residues. V was clipped by 0 bases and J by 5 bases, with 15 bases between them. CDR3 nucleotide sequence: TGTGCCAGCAGCTTGGCCACAGGCCTTTGGGATCAGCCCCAGCATTTT. Protein: CASSLATGLWDQPQHF.

The chain employs TRBV6-5 and TRBJ1-2, with D unresolved. The CDR3 covers 13 residues. CDR1 and CDR2 (germline): MNHEY, SVGAGI. Trimming left V 6 bases short and J 3 bases short, with 11 bases between. CDR3 residues: CASRDDGYYGYTF. DNA of the CDR3: TGTGCCAGCAGAGACGACGGGTACTATGGCTACACCTTC.

The chain employs TRBV7-9 and TRBJ2-7, with TRBD1 as a possible D gene (6 bases). The CDR3 is 14 amino acids. Germline assignment: CDR1 SEHNR and CDR2 FQNEAQ (reference sequence). The V end was cut by 4 bases, the J end by 2 bases, with 12 bases between. The CDR3, as DNA: TGTGCCAGCAGCTCCGTTGACAGGCCCTACGAGCAGTACTTC. This encodes CASSSVDRPYEQYF.

CDR3 DNA: TGTGCCACCAGCGACCCACGGGACAACGAAAACATTCAGTACTTC. This translates into CATSDPRDNENIQYF. The chain employs TRBV15 and TRBJ2-4; D may be TRBD1 (6 bases). The CDR3 spans 15 residues. CDR1 and CDR2 from the germline V gene are LNHNV and YYDKDF (reference sequence). Trimming removed 5 bases at V and 5 bases at J, with 16 bases between. The full variable domain, its missing parts supplied by reference TRBV15 and TRBJ2-4, is DAMVIQNPRYQVTQFGKPVTLSCSQTLNHNVMYWYQQKSSQAPKLLFHYYDKDFNNEADTPDNFQSRRPNTSFCFLDIRSPGLGDTAMYLCATSDPRDNENIQYFGAGTRLSVL.